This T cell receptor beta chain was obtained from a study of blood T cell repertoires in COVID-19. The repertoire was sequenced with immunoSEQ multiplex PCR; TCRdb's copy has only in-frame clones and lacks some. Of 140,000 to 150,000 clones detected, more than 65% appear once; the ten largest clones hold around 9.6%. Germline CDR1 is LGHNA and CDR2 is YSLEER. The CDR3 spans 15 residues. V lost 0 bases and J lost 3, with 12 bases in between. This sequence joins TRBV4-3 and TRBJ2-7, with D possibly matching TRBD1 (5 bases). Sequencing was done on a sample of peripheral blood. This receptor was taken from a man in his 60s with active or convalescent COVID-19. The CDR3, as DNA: TGCGCCAGCAGCCAAGATATCGGGCAGGGCTACGAGCAGTACTTC. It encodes CASSQDIGQGYEQYF.